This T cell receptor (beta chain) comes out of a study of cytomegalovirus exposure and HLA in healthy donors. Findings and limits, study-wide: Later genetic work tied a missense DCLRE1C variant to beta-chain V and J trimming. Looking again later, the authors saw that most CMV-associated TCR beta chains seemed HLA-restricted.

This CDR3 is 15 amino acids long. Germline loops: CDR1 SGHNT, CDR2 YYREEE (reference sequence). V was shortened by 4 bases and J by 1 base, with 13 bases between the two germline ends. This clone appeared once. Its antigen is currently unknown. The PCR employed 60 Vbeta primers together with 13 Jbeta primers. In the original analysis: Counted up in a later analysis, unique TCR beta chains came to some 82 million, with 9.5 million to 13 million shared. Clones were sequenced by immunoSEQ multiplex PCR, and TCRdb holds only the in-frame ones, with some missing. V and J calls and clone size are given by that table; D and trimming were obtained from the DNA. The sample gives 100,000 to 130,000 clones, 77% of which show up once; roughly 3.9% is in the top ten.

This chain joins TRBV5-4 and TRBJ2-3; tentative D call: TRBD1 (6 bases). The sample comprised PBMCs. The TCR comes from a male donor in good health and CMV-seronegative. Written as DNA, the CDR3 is TGTGCCAGCAGCCAGGGGCGGACCCGCACAGATACGCAGTATTTT. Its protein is CASSQGRTRTDTQYF.